Presented here are 29 T cell receptor beta chains from one specimen sequenced in a study of T-cell reconstitution after alpha-beta-depleted transplantation in children. Unique molecular identifiers were incorporated during preparation of the TCRbeta library. From the PCR reads, TCRdb called clonotypes with MiXCR, one entry per CDR3 protein. Of about 260,000 distinct CDR3 sequences in the sample, around 7.8% were seen once. Sequencing was performed on PBMCs, mostly from graft donor cells, taken 180 days after TCRalphabeta/CD19-depleted stem cell transplant. These receptors all come from a male patient aged 10 to 17 who had a stem cell transplant for acute lymphoblastic leukemia, so the T cells may come from the graft donor.

CDR3 residues: CASSSPSHTGELFF. The CDR3 DNA is TGCGCCAGCAGCTCCCCATCCCACACCGGGGAGCTGTTTTTT. This chain links TRBV5-1 with TRBJ2-2; D is unclear. The CDR3 length is 14 residues. Germline CDR1 reads SGHRS; CDR2 reads YFSETQ. Trimming removed 3 bases from V and 3 bases from J, with 9 bases in between. The full variable domain, in which reference TRBV5-1 and TRBJ2-2 provide the parts outside the CDR3, is KAGVTQTPRYLIKTRGQQVTLSCSPISGHRSVSWYQQTPGQGLQFLFEYFSETQRNKGNFPGRFSGRQFSNSRSEMNVSTLELGDSALYLCASSSPSHTGELFFGEGSRLTVL.

This clonotype was counted ten times or more. The V and J genes are TRBV11-1 and TRBJ2-7, with 9 nucleotides matching TRBD1. Germline V gives CDR1 SGHAT, CDR2 FQDESV (reference sequence). This CDR3 is 14 amino acids long. With V trimmed by 4 bases and J by 3 bases, 4 bases remained unmatched. The CDR3 reads CASSSRDRDYEQYF. The CDR3 bases are TGTGCCAGCAGCTCCCGGGACAGGGACTACGAGCAGTACTTC.

The sample holds many counts of this clonotype. The rearrangement uses TRBV29-1 and TRBJ2-3, with 12 positions matching TRBD2. This CDR3 spans 18 amino acids. The germline V gene encodes CDR1 SQVTM and CDR2 ANQGSEA. The V and J ends lost 7 bases and 2 bases, in that order; junction bases with no gene match: 16. The CDR3 DNA reads as TGCAGCGCCCCGAGGGCTAGCGGGGGGGCCTTGGCCACAGATACGCAGTATTTT. Amino acid sequence: CSAPRASGGALATDTQYF.

In this sample, this clonotype turned up many times. Here the CDR3 DNA reads TGTGCCAGCAGCGAAAGGGCTTTGGGAACCGGGGAGCTGTTTTTT. Translating gives CASSERALGTGELFF. The genes are TRBV12-3 or TRBV12-4 and TRBJ2-2; D not certain. V lost 6 bases and J 5 bases, leaving 16 bases between the germline ends. The CDR3 has 15 amino acids.

V and J are TRBV7-6 and TRBJ1-3; D is ambiguous. Germline loops: CDR1 SGHVS, CDR2 FNYEAQ. Deletions cut 0 bases from V and 0 bases from J, with 15 bases between. This CDR3 has 18 amino acids. The CDR3 region is CASSLAAVGSSSGNTIYF. The CDR3 region has the DNA TGTGCCAGCAGCTTAGCGGCGGTGGGTTCGAGCTCTGGAAACACCATATATTTT.

There are many counts of this clonotype. This chain connects TRBV6-5 to TRBJ2-1; possibly TRBD2 for D (7 bases). V was pared by 4 bases and J by 12 bases, with 16 bases between. This CDR3 comprises 13 residues. The germline V gene has CDR1 MNHEY and CDR2 SVGAGI. DNA for the CDR3: TGTGCCAGCAGTTCGAGGGGGGGGCCACCGCAGTTCTTC. Encoded protein: CASSSRGGPPQFF.

V usage is TRBV7-9 and J usage is TRBJ1-3, with a tentative D call TRBD1 (6 bases). The CDR3 contains 16 residues. CDR1 is SEHNR and CDR2 is FQNEAQ in the germline V gene (reference sequence). V was clipped by 5 bases and J by 0 bases, with 14 bases between them. DNA of the CDR3: TGTGCCAGCAGCGGGTTACAGGGTCACTCTGGAAACACCATATATTTT. It is translated as CASSGLQGHSGNTIYF.

In regard to this clonotype: A much larger clone sits a single nucleotide away, making a read error possible. This chain joins TRBV24-1 and TRBJ1-1; D is unresolved. Trimming removed 4 bases from V and 9 bases from J, with 14 bases in between. CDR1 KGHDR and CDR2 SFDVKD come from the germline V gene. The CDR3 runs 13 residues. The DNA for the CDR3 is TGTGCCACCAGTGACTCGGACGGTCCTCAAGCTTTCTTT. Translated, it gives CATSDSDGPQAFF.

The rearrangement links TRBV19 to TRBJ2-1, with D unclear. CDR3 length: 17 amino acids. V shed 3 bases and J shed 0 bases, with 15 bases lying between them. Germline lookup yields CDR1 LNHDA and CDR2 SQIVND (reference sequence). CDR3 bases: TGTGCCAGTAGTATCGGCCTCTGGGTAAGCTCCTACAATGAGCAGTTCTTC. Protein product: CASSIGLWVSSYNEQFF.

This clonotype has ten or more counts. V is TRBV27 and J is TRBJ2-7, with a weak D call TRBD2 (6 bases). The CDR3 has 15 residues. Germline V gives CDR1 MNHEY, CDR2 SMNVEV (reference sequence). The V end lost 3 bases, the J end lost 2 bases, and 14 bases lay between the germline ends. CDR3 nucleotides: TGTGCCAGCAGTTTCGTAGCGGCTGGGGCCTACGAGCAGTACTTC. Translation: CASSFVAAGAYEQYF.

In this sample, this clonotype turned up many times. The V call is TRBV7-2, the J call TRBJ1-5, with D uncertain. This CDR3 spans 13 amino acids. The germline V gene has CDR1 SGHTA and CDR2 FQGNSA. V was clipped by 1 base and J by 7 bases, with 8 bases between them. CDR3 nucleotides: TGTGCCAGCAGCTTAGTTCCTCTACAGCCCCAGCATTTT. Protein product: CASSLVPLQPQHF. Complete variable domain (other parts from reference TRBV7-2 and TRBJ1-5): GAGVSQSPSNKVTEKGKDVELRCDPISGHTALYWYRQSLGQGLEFLIYFQGNSAPDKSGLPSDRFSAERTGGSVSTLTIQRTQQEDSAVYLCASSLVPLQPQHFGDGTRLSIL.

This clonotype was detected many times. The V and J genes are TRBV7-9 and TRBJ1-4, with a possible D match to TRBD1 (5 bases). Trimming pared 1 base from V and 7 bases from J, leaving 10 bases between. Germline values: CDR1 SEHNR, CDR2 FQNEAQ (reference sequence). This CDR3 comprises 14 residues. CDR3 amino acids: CASSLGRDLEKLFF. In DNA, the CDR3 is TGTGCCAGCAGCTTAGGTCGGGACCTTGAAAAACTGTTTTTT.

This clonotype was seen repeatedly, ten times or more. The chain carries TRBV9 and TRBJ2-5, with D perhaps TRBD2 (5 bases). This CDR3 spans 14 amino acids. The germline CDR1 and CDR2 sequences are SGDLS and YYNGEE. Trimming removed 0 bases at V and 5 bases at J, with 11 bases between. As DNA, the CDR3 is TGTGCCAGCAGCGTAGGGGATAGCGTGGAGACCCAGTACTTC. It is translated as CASSVGDSVETQYF.

This clonotype showed up many times. The rearrangement links TRBV6-6 to TRBJ1-1; D is undetermined. CDR1 is MNHNY and CDR2 is SVGAGI in the germline V gene (reference sequence). The CDR3 is 11 residues long. Trimming pared 5 bases from V and 8 bases from J, leaving 9 bases between. CDR3 sequence (DNA): TGTGCCAGCAGTCACGACCGAGAAGCTTTCTTT. It is translated as CASSHDREAFF.

This clonotype was detected ten times or more. The V gene is TRBV20-1, the J gene TRBJ2-7, with D perhaps matching TRBD2 (5 bases). The CDR3 is 14 residues long. Trimming removed 2 bases at V and 3 bases at J, with 14 bases between. Germline assignment: CDR1 DFQATT and CDR2 SNEGSKA (reference sequence). In nucleotides, the CDR3 is TGCAGTGCTAGACCGAGTGGAGGCTTCTACGAGCAGTACTTC. Translated, it gives CSARPSGGFYEQYF.

This clonotype was picked up many times. The chain couples TRBV5-1 to TRBJ1-2, with 8 bases matching TRBD1. The CDR3 sequence is 15 residues long. Germline CDR1 and CDR2: SGHRS and YFSETQ. The V segment lost 0 bases and the J segment 0 bases; nucleotides outside the gene matches: 1. This CDR3 is CASSLGTGPNYGYTF. Here the CDR3 DNA reads TGCGCCAGCAGCTTGGGGACAGGGCCTAACTATGGCTACACCTTC.

In its sample, this clonotype was seen many times. The CDR3 DNA reads TGCGCCAGCCGAACAGGGGACGTCTACGAGCAGTACTTC. Encoded protein: CASRTGDVYEQYF. This rearrangement joins TRBV10-2 to TRBJ2-7; 7 positions match TRBD1. The germline V gene has CDR1 WSHSY and CDR2 SAAADI. The J segment lost 3 bases and the V segment lost 8 bases, leaving 7 bases of the junction unmatched. The CDR3 totals 13 residues.

In its sample, this clonotype was seen many times. As DNA, the CDR3 is TGCAGTGCCCAACAGGGGTCGGATGAGCAGTTCTTC. This translates into CSAQQGSDEQFF. V and J are TRBV20-1 and TRBJ2-1, with 7 bases aligning to TRBD1. V was clipped by 6 bases and J by 8 bases; unmatched bases: 7. Germline V CDR1 and CDR2: DFQATT, SNEGSKA (reference sequence). CDR3 length equals 12 residues.

This clonotype was recorded many times. The chain is built from TRBV5-6 and TRBJ1-5; 11 nucleotides align to TRBD1. Germline trimming cut 4 bases from V and 4 bases from J; bases unmatched to any gene: 4. CDR1 and CDR2 from the germline V gene are SGHDT and YYEEEE. The CDR3 extends over 15 amino acids. CDR3 nucleotide sequence: TGTGCCAGCAGCAAATGGGACAGGGGGAATCAGCCCCAGCATTTT. It yields the protein CASSKWDRGNQPQHF. Combining the CDR3 with reference TRBV5-6 and TRBJ1-5 gives the whole variable domain DAGVTQSPTHLIKTRGQQVTLRCSPKSGHDTVSWYQQALGQGPQFIFQYYEEEERQRGNFPDRFSGHQFPNYSSELNVNALLLGDSALYLCASSKWDRGNQPQHFGDGTRLSIL.

Many counts were recorded for this clonotype. V is TRBV6-5 and J is TRBJ2-5; D remains ambiguous. Germline V gene lookup returns CDR1 MNHEY and CDR2 SVGAGI. Trimming took off 2 bases at V and 5 bases at J, with 15 bases between the two ends. The CDR3 is made up of 15 amino acids. The CDR3: CASSYAEWDRETQYF. DNA for the CDR3: TGTGCCAGCAGTTACGCAGAATGGGATAGGGAGACCCAGTACTTC.

In regard to this clonotype: A much larger clone differs by one base, so this may be a read error. The rearrangement links TRBV9 to TRBJ2-7; D assignment may be TRBD1 or TRBD2 (5 bases each). The CDR3 totals 14 residues. Germline V gene sequence: CDR1 SGDLS, CDR2 YYNGEE. V was pared by 4 bases and J by 5 bases, with 16 bases between. The CDR3 coding sequence is TGTGCCAGCAGCTTTGGAGAGGGGAGTCACGAGCAGTACTTC. This translates into CASSFGEGSHEQYF.

This clonotype was counted ten times or more. This chain connects TRBV21-1 to TRBJ1-2; the listed D gene, TRBD1, was not tested against the DNA. TRBV21-1 is described as a pseudogene. The CDR3 runs 14 residues. CDR3 nucleotide sequence: TGTGCCAGCAGCAAACCTAGGACAGACTATGGCTACACCTTC. This codes for CASSKPRTDYGYTF.

The chain couples TRBV20-1 to TRBJ2-7; D ambiguous. Germline CDR1 DFQATT, CDR2 SNEGSKA (reference sequence). This CDR3 is 11 amino acids long. This CDR3 reads CTLRASYEQYF. As DNA, the CDR3 is TGCACCCTAAGAGCGTCCTACGAGCAGTACTTC.

This clonotype was seen ten or more times. V and J are TRBV20-1 and TRBJ2-3; D remains unclear. Germline V gene data show CDR1 as DFQATT and CDR2 as SNEGSKA (reference sequence). V was cut by 0 bases and J by 7 bases, with 8 bases left in between. This CDR3 contains 12 residues. CDR3 sequence: CSAREDVYTQYF. CDR3 DNA sequence: TGCAGTGCTAGAGAAGATGTTTATACGCAGTATTTT.

This clonotype was detected ten times or more. The chain carries TRBV12-3 or TRBV12-4 and TRBJ1-5; D is perhaps TRBD1 (5 bases). The CDR3 covers 16 residues. V lost 5 bases, J lost 3 bases, and 17 bases lay in between. CDR3 loop: CASSTRDWAPNQPQHF. The CDR3, as DNA: TGTGCCAGCAGTACTCGGGACTGGGCTCCCAATCAGCCCCAGCATTTT.

In this sample, this clonotype turned up many times. The CDR3, as DNA: TGCAGCGCTCGACTAGTGGGTGACACCGGGGAGCTGTTTTTT. Protein product: CSARLVGDTGELFF. The chain uses TRBV29-1 and TRBJ2-2, with TRBD2 as a possible D gene (6 bases). CDR1 is SQVTM and CDR2 is ANQGSEA in the germline V gene. This CDR3 spans 14 amino acids. Trimming took 7 bases from V and 3 from J, leaving 15 bases between them.

This clonotype was observed at least ten times. The rearrangement links TRBV7-9 to TRBJ2-1; TRBD1 or TRBD2 may be the D gene (6 bases each). Germline V gene lookup returns CDR1 SEHNR and CDR2 FQNEAQ (reference sequence). CDR3 size: 16 residues. The V gene lost 2 bases and the J gene lost 0 bases, with 11 bases spanning the gap. The CDR3 nucleotides are TGTGCCAGCAGCTTAAGGAGGGGGGACTCCTACAATGAGCAGTTCTTC. Its translation: CASSLRRGDSYNEQFF. Complete variable domain (other parts from reference TRBV7-9 and TRBJ2-1): DTGVSQNPRHKITKRGQNVTFRCDPISEHNRLYWYRQTLGQGPEFLTYFQNEAQLEKSRLLSDRFSAERPKGSFSTLEIQRTEQGDSAMYLCASSLRRGDSYNEQFFGPGTRLTVL.

This clonotype was seen repeatedly, ten times or more. The chain recombines TRBV7-9 with TRBJ2-5; 9 bases are shared with TRBD2. This CDR3 region has 13 residues. Unmatched junction bases numbered 2, after V lost 4 bases and J lost 5 bases. CDR1 SEHNR and CDR2 FQNEAQ come from the germline V gene (reference sequence). CDR3 residues: CASSSSGAETQYF. CDR3 nucleotide sequence: TGTGCCAGCAGCTCTAGCGGGGCTGAGACCCAGTACTTC.

This clonotype was seen ten or more times. V and J are TRBV29-1 and TRBJ2-7, with D unresolved. The germline CDR1 and CDR2 sequences are SQVTM and ANQGSEA. CDR3 length: 12 residues. V lost 0 bases, J lost 0 bases, and 3 bases lay in between. The chain's CDR3 is CSVEDPSYEQYF. The DNA of the CDR3 is TGCAGCGTTGAAGATCCCTCCTACGAGCAGTACTTC.